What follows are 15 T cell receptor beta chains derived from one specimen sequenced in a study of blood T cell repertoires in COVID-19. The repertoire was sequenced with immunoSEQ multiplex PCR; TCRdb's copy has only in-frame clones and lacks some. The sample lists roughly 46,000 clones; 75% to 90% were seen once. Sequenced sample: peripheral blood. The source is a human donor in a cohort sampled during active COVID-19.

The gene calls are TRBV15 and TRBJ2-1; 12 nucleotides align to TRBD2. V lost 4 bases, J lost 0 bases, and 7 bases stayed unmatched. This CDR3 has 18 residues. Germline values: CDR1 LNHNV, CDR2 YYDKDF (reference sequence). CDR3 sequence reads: CATSILAGGTSSYNEQFF. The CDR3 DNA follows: TGTGCCACCAGCATACTAGCGGGGGGCACTAGCTCCTACAATGAGCAGTTCTTC.

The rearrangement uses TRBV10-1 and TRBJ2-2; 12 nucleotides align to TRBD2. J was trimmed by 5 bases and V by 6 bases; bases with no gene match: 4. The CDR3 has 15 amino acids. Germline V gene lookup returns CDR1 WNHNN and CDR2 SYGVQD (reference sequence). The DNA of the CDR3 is TGCGCCAGCAGCCCAGGGACTAGCGGGACCGGGGAGCTGTTTTTT. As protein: CASSPGTSGTGELFF.

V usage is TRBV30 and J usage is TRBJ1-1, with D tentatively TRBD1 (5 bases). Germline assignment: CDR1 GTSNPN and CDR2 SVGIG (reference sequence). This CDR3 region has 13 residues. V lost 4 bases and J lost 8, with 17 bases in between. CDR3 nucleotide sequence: TGTGCCTGGAATGGACGGGGGGGGACCGAAGCTTTCTTT. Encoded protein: CAWNGRGGTEAFF.

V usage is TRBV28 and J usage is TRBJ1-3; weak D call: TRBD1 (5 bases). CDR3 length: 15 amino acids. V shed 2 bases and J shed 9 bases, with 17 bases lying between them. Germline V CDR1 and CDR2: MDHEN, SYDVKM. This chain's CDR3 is CASSLPTGTTFTIYF. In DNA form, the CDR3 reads TGTGCCAGCAGTTTACCCACCGGGACTACTTTCACCATATATTTT. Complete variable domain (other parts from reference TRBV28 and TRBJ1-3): DVKVTQSSRYLVKRTGEKVFLECVQDMDHENMFWYRQDPGLGLRLIYFSYDVKMKEKGDIPEGYSVSREKKERFSLILESASTNQTSMYLCASSLPTGTTFTIYFGEGSWLTVV.

This CDR3 is CARSLRQGAYNSPLHF. Written as DNA, the CDR3 is TGTGCCAGAAGCTTGAGACAGGGGGCTTATAATTCACCCCTCCACTTT. V is TRBV5-3 and J is TRBJ1-6, with 10 bases lining up with TRBD1. TRBV5-3 is treated as an ORF (open reading frame) with a function not yet certain. This CDR3 is 16 amino acids long. Trimming removed 1 base from V and 4 bases from J; junction bases left unmatched: 2.

As DNA, the CDR3 is TGTGCCAGCAGTGAAGATGGGGGGGGTGGTTCACCCCTCCACTTT. Translated, it gives CASSEDGGGGSPLHF. The chain combines TRBV6-1 with TRBJ1-6; weak D call: TRBD1 (5 bases). The CDR3 has 15 residues. Germline V gives CDR1 MNHNS, CDR2 SASEGT. The V end lost 1 base, the J end lost 9 bases, and 13 bases lay between the germline ends.

CDR3 loop: CASSFTRGHEQYF. CDR3 sequence (DNA): TGTGCCAGCAGTTTCACCAGGGGCCACGAGCAGTACTTC. The V and J genes are TRBV12-3 or TRBV12-4 and TRBJ2-7, with D possibly being TRBD1 (6 bases). The CDR3 runs to 13 residues. Trimming cost V 3 bases and J 5 bases, with 11 bases left between them.

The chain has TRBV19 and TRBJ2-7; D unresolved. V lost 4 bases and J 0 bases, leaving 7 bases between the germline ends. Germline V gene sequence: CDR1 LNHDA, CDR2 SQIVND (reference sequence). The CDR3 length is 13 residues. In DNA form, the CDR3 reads TGTGCCAGTAGTAGGGCAGGCTCCTACGAGCAGTACTTC. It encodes CASSRAGSYEQYF.

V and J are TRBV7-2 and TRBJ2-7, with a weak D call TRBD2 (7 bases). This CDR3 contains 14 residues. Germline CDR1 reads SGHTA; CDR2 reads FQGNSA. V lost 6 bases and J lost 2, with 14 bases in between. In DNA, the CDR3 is TGTGCCAGCAGTCTACGGGGGGCCCCCTACGAGCAGTACTTC. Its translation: CASSLRGAPYEQYF.

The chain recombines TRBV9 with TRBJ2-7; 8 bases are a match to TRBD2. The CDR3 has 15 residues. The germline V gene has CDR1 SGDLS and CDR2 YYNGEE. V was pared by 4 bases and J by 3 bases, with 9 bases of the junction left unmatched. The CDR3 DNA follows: TGTGCCAGCAGCCCAACAGCGGGAGTGGGCTACGAGCAGTACTTC. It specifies CASSPTAGVGYEQYF.

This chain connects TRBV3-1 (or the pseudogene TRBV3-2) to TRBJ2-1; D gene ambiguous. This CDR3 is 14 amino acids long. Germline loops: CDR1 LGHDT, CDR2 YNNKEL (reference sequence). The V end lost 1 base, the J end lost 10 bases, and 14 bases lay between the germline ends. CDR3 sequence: CASSQVSGPIEQFF. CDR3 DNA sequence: TGTGCCAGCAGCCAAGTAAGTGGGCCAATCGAGCAGTTCTTC.

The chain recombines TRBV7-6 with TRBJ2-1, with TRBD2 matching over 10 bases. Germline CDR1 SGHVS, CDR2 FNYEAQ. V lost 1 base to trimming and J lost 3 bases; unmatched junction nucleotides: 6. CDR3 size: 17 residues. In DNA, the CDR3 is TGTGCCAGCAGCTTAGTCTTAGCGGGAGGTTTCTACAATGAGCAGTTCTTC. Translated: CASSLVLAGGFYNEQFF.

The CDR3 sequence: CATSDGRLAPSTDTQYF. Written as DNA, the CDR3 is TGTGCCACCAGTGATGGGAGACTAGCCCCTAGCACAGATACGCAGTATTTT. The rearrangement uses TRBV24-1 and TRBJ2-3; 7 positions agree with TRBD2. Germline assignment: CDR1 KGHDR and CDR2 SFDVKD. The CDR3 length is 17 residues. After removal of 3 bases from V and 0 bases from J, the junction contained 8 bases not matched to a gene.

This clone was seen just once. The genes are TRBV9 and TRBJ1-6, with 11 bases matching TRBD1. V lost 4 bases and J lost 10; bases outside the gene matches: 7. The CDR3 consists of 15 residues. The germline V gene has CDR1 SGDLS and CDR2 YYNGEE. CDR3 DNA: TGTGCCAGCAGCCCAGGGGGGGACAGGGGGTCACCCCTCCACTTT. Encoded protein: CASSPGGDRGSPLHF.

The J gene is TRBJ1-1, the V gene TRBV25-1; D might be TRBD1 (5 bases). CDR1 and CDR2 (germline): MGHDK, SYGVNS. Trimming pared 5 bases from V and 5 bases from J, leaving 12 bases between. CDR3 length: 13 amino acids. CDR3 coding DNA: TGTGCCAGCAGTCAGGGCCTGGGGACTGAAGCTTTCTTT. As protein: CASSQGLGTEAFF.